This T cell receptor beta chain was documented in a study of T cells after posttransplantation cyclophosphamide. The protocol was immunoSEQ multiplex PCR, while the TCRdb copy is restricted to in-frame clones and leaves out a portion. Recorded here are several thousand clones, none singletons. Cyclophosphamide on days +3 and +4 followed busulfan-fludarabine conditioning and a marrow graft. The CDR3 consists of 16 residues. The germline V gene has CDR1 MNHEY and CDR2 SVGAGI. After removal of 0 bases from V and 7 bases from J, the junction contained 8 bases not matched to a gene. This clone was seen many times. The target antigen is unknown. Study-level findings and limits: Skin or GI-infiltrating T cells shared few TRB sequences with blood. Recipient CMV seropositivity and CMV reactivation strongly tracked TRB clonality. Later blood repertoires were often dominated by clones from the donor CD8+ memory compartment.

The sample here was PBMCs, taken about 350 days after allogeneic stem cell transplant with posttransplant cyclophosphamide. This clonotype was sampled from a male patient between 45 and 60 years old who received an allogeneic stem cell transplant from a related donor and was CMV-positive. Some T cells may be supplied by the graft donor. The chain uses TRBV6-5 and TRBJ2-2; 7 bases line up with TRBD2. The CDR3 region is CASSYSWAGEVGELFF. In DNA, the CDR3 is TGTGCCAGCAGTTACTCCTGGGCGGGAGAAGTCGGGGAGCTGTTTTTT.